Following are 26 T cell receptor beta chains from one sample sequenced in a study of cytomegalovirus exposure and HLA in healthy donors. Researchers ran the PCR with 60 Vbeta and 13 Jbeta primers. The data were produced by immunoSEQ multiplex PCR, yet TCRdb's version contains in-frame clones alone and is incomplete. This sample has about 150,000 clones, with 60% to 70% found just once. The specimen was PBMCs. Every receptor here comes from a woman in her sixties or seventies in good health and CMV-seropositive.

The chain is built from TRBV5-6 and TRBJ2-7; TRBD2 matches at 8 bases. CDR1 and CDR2 from the germline V gene are SGHDT and YYEEEE. The J segment lost 0 bases and the V segment lost 4 bases, leaving 18 bases of the junction unmatched. This CDR3 comprises 19 residues. In DNA, the CDR3 is TGTGCCAGCAGCCCACCGGTGGGGTTAGAGCGGGGGTCCTCCTACGAGCAGTACTTC. Translation gives CASSPPVGLERGSSYEQYF.

Remarks on this clone: In the same sample, other DNA sequences code for this CDR3. The rearrangement joins TRBV28 to TRBJ2-3; the match to TRBD2 covers 8 bases. The CDR3 loop spans 15 amino acids. Germline values: CDR1 MDHEN, CDR2 SYDVKM. After removal of 7 bases from V and 11 bases from J, the junction contained 17 bases not matched to a gene. The CDR3 here is CASTIGGASGNLQYF. CDR3 bases: TGTGCCAGCACTATCGGGGGGGCTAGTGGAAACTTGCAGTATTTT.

The chain employs TRBV15 and TRBJ2-1; 12 bases fit TRBD2. The CDR3 is 15 residues long. The germline CDR1 and CDR2 sequences are LNHNV and YYDKDF (reference sequence). With V trimmed by 4 bases and J by 8 bases, 6 bases remained unmatched. CDR3 sequence (DNA): TGTGCCACCAGCACAAGGACTAGCGGGATCGATGAGCAGTTCTTC. This translates into CATSTRTSGIDEQFF.

J is TRBJ1-4 and V is TRBV5-1, with unresolved D. The germline V and J ends were trimmed by 5 bases and 6 bases, with 14 bases remaining between them. The CDR3 consists of 14 residues. Germline CDR1 is SGHRS and CDR2 is YFSETQ. CDR3 region: CASSFERTDEKLFF. In DNA form, the CDR3 reads TGCGCCAGCAGTTTTGAGCGGACGGATGAAAAACTGTTTTTT.

The chain recombines TRBV5-1 with TRBJ2-1; 16 positions agree with TRBD2. CDR1 is SGHRS and CDR2 is YFSETQ in the germline V gene. This CDR3 has 18 residues. V gave up 4 bases and J gave up 0 bases; unmatched junction bases: 4. This chain's CDR3 is CASSMGLAGGVSYNEQFF. Written as DNA, the CDR3 is TGCGCCAGCAGCATGGGACTAGCGGGAGGGGTCTCCTACAATGAGCAGTTCTTC.

This rearrangement joins TRBV5-1 to TRBJ2-7, with 8 positions matching TRBD2. CDR1 is SGHRS and CDR2 is YFSETQ in the germline V gene. The CDR3 length is 17 residues. V dropped 0 bases and J dropped 1; count of bases not matched to a gene: 9. Here the CDR3 reads CASSLELASGSSYEQYF. The CDR3 nucleotides are TGCGCCAGCAGCTTGGAGCTGGCTAGCGGGTCGTCCTACGAGCAGTACTTC.

This clone was seen once. This chain uses TRBV6-1 with TRBJ1-4; 12 bases line up with TRBD1. Germline V CDR1 and CDR2: MNHNS, SASEGT. The V gene end was trimmed by 2 bases and the J gene end by 6 bases; junction bases not matched to a gene: 7. The CDR3 has 17 residues. The CDR3 here is CASSEFGTGGSYEKLFF. The CDR3 DNA follows: TGTGCCAGCAGTGAATTTGGGACAGGGGGCTCTTATGAAAAACTGTTTTTT.

This sequence joins TRBV9 and TRBJ2-7; TRBD2 matches at 7 bases. Germline assignment: CDR1 SGDLS and CDR2 YYNGEE. V lost 2 bases to trimming and J lost 3 bases; unmatched junction nucleotides: 5. The CDR3 is 14 residues long. CDR3 region: CASSVGTTNYEQYF. CDR3 sequence (DNA): TGTGCCAGCAGCGTGGGGACTACAAACTACGAGCAGTACTTC.

The chain links TRBV27 to TRBJ1-1, with 10 bases matching TRBD1. Germline loops: CDR1 MNHEY, CDR2 SMNVEV (reference sequence). With V trimmed by 2 bases and J by 5 bases, 5 bases remained unmatched. This CDR3 is 15 amino acids long. The CDR3 region has the DNA TGTGCCAGCAGTTTAACCGACAGGGGGCAGACTGAAGCTTTCTTT. It is translated as CASSLTDRGQTEAFF.

The chain recombines TRBV7-8 with TRBJ2-7, with 13 bases aligning to TRBD2. Germline V CDR1 and CDR2: SGHVS, FQNEAQ. The length of the CDR3 is 15 residues. V trimming: 5 bases; J trimming: 3 bases; junction bases outside the gene matches: 4. The CDR3: CASSRGTSGVYEQYF. In nucleotides, the CDR3 is TGTGCCAGCAGCCGAGGGACTAGCGGGGTCTACGAGCAGTACTTC.

This chain uses TRBV7-9 with TRBJ2-5, with 9 bases aligning to TRBD1. This CDR3 is built from 16 residues. Unmatched junction bases numbered 11, after V lost 4 bases and J lost 5 bases. The germline CDR1 and CDR2 sequences are SEHNR and FQNEAQ (reference sequence). The CDR3 region is CASSSFGDRAGETQYF. In DNA form, the CDR3 reads TGTGCCAGCAGCTCATTCGGGGACAGGGCGGGGGAGACCCAGTACTTC.

The rearrangement joins TRBV14 to TRBJ2-5; 11 bases align to TRBD2. The CDR3 is 18 residues long. Per germline, CDR1 SGHDN and CDR2 FVKESK. Losses at the gene ends were 1 base for V and 2 bases for J; bases not matched to a gene: 9. As DNA, the CDR3 is TGTGCCAGCAGCCAAGTCCTGCGACTAGCGGGATTTCAAGAGACCCAGTACTTC. Translation gives CASSQVLRLAGFQETQYF.

This chain connects TRBV29-1 to TRBJ2-5; TRBD1 might be the D (5 bases). Germline loops: CDR1 SQVTM, CDR2 ANQGSEA. Between the trimmed V and J ends, which lost 6 bases and 0 bases, there was a span of 11 bases. This CDR3 comprises 13 residues. CDR3 amino acids: CSVETAHQETQYF. In DNA form, the CDR3 reads TGCAGCGTAGAGACAGCCCACCAAGAGACCCAGTACTTC.

This clone appeared once. A junction boundary mismatches the germline segment, possibly from a read error. Other DNA sequences of this sample code for an identical CDR3. The chain employs TRBV13 and TRBJ1-1; 11 bases match TRBD1. Germline V lookup: CDR1 PRHDT, CDR2 FYEKMQ (reference sequence). This CDR3 spans 15 amino acids. The CDR3 DNA sequence: TGTGCCAGCAGCTTATCGGACAGGGGGCTTACTGAGGCTTTCTTT. Translated: CASSLSDRGLTEAFF.

V gene TRBV4-2 combines with J gene TRBJ1-4; 11 bases line up with TRBD1. The J segment lost 7 bases and the V segment lost 2 bases, leaving 3 bases of the junction unmatched. The CDR3 loop spans 15 amino acids. Looked up from germline, CDR1 is LGHNA and CDR2 is YNFKEQ. The CDR3 loop is CASSQSGQGVEKLFF. The CDR3 coding sequence is TGTGCCAGCAGCCAATCGGGACAGGGGGTTGAAAAACTGTTTTTT.

The CDR3 DNA reads TGTGCCAGCAGCACTACTAGCGGGAGGACCTACGAGCAGTACTTC. Translation gives CASSTTSGRTYEQYF. The V gene is TRBV5-6, the J gene TRBJ2-5; 12 bases map to TRBD2. The DNA end lines up better with TRBJ2-7; the J call may be wrong. Germline loops: CDR1 SGHDT, CDR2 YYEEEE. The CDR3 totals 15 residues.

The chain links TRBV7-2 to TRBJ2-7; possibly TRBD2 for D (6 bases). The V gene lost 2 bases and the J gene lost 2 bases, with 19 bases spanning the gap. The CDR3 length is 17 residues. The germline CDR1 and CDR2 sequences are SGHTA and FQGNSA. CDR3 loop: CASSLMLEGGVTYEQYF. As DNA, the CDR3 is TGTGCCAGCAGCTTAATGTTAGAGGGAGGCGTAACCTACGAGCAGTACTTC.

This clone was seen more than once but under ten times. The chain recombines TRBV5-1 with TRBJ2-1; 7 positions agree with TRBD2. This CDR3 has 18 amino acids. The V and J ends lost 2 bases and 1 base, in that order; junction bases with no gene match: 12. Germline assignment: CDR1 SGHRS and CDR2 YFSETQ. For the CDR3, the DNA is TGCGCCAGCAGCTTACAGTCGGCGGGAGCCCCGTCCTACAATGAGCAGTTCTTC. Translating it yields CASSLQSAGAPSYNEQFF.

The chain recombines TRBV19 with TRBJ1-3, with D hard to call. Germline V CDR1 and CDR2: LNHDA, SQIVND (reference sequence). This CDR3 has 15 residues. V was trimmed by 7 bases and J by 4 bases, leaving 17 bases between them. The CDR3 region has the DNA TGTGCCAGTAAGCCACTCCGGGGAAAGGGAAACACCATATATTTT. This sequence encodes CASKPLRGKGNTIYF.

The chain employs TRBV29-1 and TRBJ1-2, with a weak D call TRBD1 (5 bases). This CDR3 is built from 15 residues. CDR1 and CDR2 from the germline V gene are SQVTM and ANQGSEA. V dropped 1 base and J dropped 8 bases, with 20 bases sitting between them. CDR3 amino acids: CSVEGLGRAERGYTF. The CDR3, as DNA: TGCAGCGTTGAAGGGCTAGGCAGGGCCGAACGGGGCTACACCTTC.

The chain carries TRBV9 and TRBJ2-1, with D perhaps TRBD2 (5 bases). From germline, CDR1 is SGDLS and CDR2 YYNGEE. CDR3 length: 12 residues. Deletions cut 4 bases from V and 10 bases from J, with 12 bases between. DNA of the CDR3: TGTGCCAGCAGCCCCTTGGACTCCGAGCAGTTCTTC. This gives the protein CASSPLDSEQFF.

This chain links TRBV11-3 with TRBJ2-2, with 8 bases matching TRBD1. V dropped 5 bases and J dropped 5; count of bases not matched to a gene: 7. This CDR3 has 15 amino acids. Germline loops: CDR1 SGHNT, CDR2 YENEEA. Here the CDR3 DNA reads TGTGCCAGCAGCGGCCTGACAGGGGATACCGGGGAGCTGTTTTTT. It translates to CASSGLTGDTGELFF.

The V and J genes are TRBV6-5 and TRBJ2-1; D is unresolved. Germline V gene sequence: CDR1 MNHEY, CDR2 SVGAGI. With 2 bases removed from V and 2 bases from J, the gap between germline ends came to 7 bases. There are 14 residues in the CDR3. Here the CDR3 reads CASSYGSAYNEQFF. The CDR3 DNA follows: TGTGCCAGCAGTTACGGTTCAGCCTACAATGAGCAGTTCTTC.

The chain uses TRBV7-6 and TRBJ2-3; possibly TRBD2 for D (6 bases). The CDR3 sequence is 15 residues long. Germline CDR1 reads SGHVS; CDR2 reads FNYEAQ. The V and J ends lost 5 bases and 1 base respectively, with 13 bases between them. CDR3 in DNA: TGTGCCAGCAGCGGGATTAGCGGAGGCACAGATACGCAGTATTTT. Residues: CASSGISGGTDTQYF.

The rearrangement joins TRBV5-6 to TRBJ1-2; weak D call: TRBD1 (5 bases). The germline CDR1 and CDR2 sequences are SGHDT and YYEEEE. This CDR3 has 16 residues. V was clipped by 2 bases and J by 8 bases, with 22 bases between them. The CDR3 region is CASSLGADNPWWGYTF. The CDR3 nucleotides are TGTGCCAGCAGCTTAGGGGCGGACAATCCTTGGTGGGGCTACACCTTC.

This clone has more than one count but fewer than ten. V and J are TRBV29-1 and TRBJ2-3; D gene unclear. V was pared by 5 bases and J by 2 bases, with 8 bases between. CDR1 and CDR2 (germline): SQVTM, ANQGSEA. The CDR3 runs to 12 residues. CDR3 sequence (DNA): TGCAGCGTTTGGCACTACACAGATACGCAGTATTTT. Translated, it gives CSVWHYTDTQYF.